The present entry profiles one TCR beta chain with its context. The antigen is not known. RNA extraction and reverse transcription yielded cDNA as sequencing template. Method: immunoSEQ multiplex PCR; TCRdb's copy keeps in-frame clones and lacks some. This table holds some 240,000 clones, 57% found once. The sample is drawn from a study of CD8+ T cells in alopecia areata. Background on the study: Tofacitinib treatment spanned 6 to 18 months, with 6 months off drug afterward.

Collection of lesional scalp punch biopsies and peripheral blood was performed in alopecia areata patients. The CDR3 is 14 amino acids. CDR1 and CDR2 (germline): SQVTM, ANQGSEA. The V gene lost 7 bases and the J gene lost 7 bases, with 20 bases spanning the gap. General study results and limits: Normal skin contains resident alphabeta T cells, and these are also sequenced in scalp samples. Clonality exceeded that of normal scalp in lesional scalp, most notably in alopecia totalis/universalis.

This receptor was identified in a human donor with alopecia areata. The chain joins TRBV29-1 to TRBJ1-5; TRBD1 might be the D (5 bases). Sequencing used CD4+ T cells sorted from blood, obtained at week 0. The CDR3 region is CSAAPGPGGQPQHF. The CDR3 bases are TGCAGCGCGGCGCCGGGACCCGGCGGGCAGCCCCAGCATTTT.